These T cell receptor beta chains were read from a single sample in a study of monozygotic twins with inflammatory bowel disease. TCRdb reprocessed the 5' RACE reads, with one entry per CDR3 protein and no DNA. The sample data list hundreds of thousands of distinct CDR3 sequences. The sample comprised blood. The source of these receptors is a human donor with ulcerative colitis or Crohn's disease, or a healthy co-twin of an affected twin (not recorded which). Each CDR3 is given with its conserved first and last residue.

j_call | v_call | cdr3_aa
TRBJ1-1 | TRBV7-2 | CASSAQGGTEAFF
TRBJ2-7 | TRBV27 | CASRLAGLARHEQYF
TRBJ2-7 | TRBV20-1 | CSARAKSSYEQYF
TRBJ1-6 | TRBV7-2 | CASSLDSGTLHF
TRBJ1-1 | TRBV6-5 | CASSYQTNTEAFF
TRBJ1-1 | TRBV7-9 | CASSSGTEAFF
TRBJ2-2 | TRBV7-2 | CASSPPQGRPGELFF
TRBJ1-2 | TRBV9 | CASSVRQGHDYGYTF
TRBJ2-7 | TRBV18 | CASSQGQGAIDEQYF
TRBJ2-2 | TRBV5-4 | CASSPDRGPTGELFF
TRBJ1-1 | TRBV29-1 | CSVVRGLTEAFF
TRBJ2-1 | TRBV6-2/TRBV6-3 | CASQRVRVLFGAAYNEQFF
TRBJ2-1 | TRBV19 | CASSISGGNEQFF
TRBJ2-1 | TRBV5-1 | CASSSLLAGGYNEQFF
TRBJ2-1 | TRBV5-1 | CASSLIWNNEQFF
TRBJ2-1 | TRBV5-1 | CASSPGGLSYNEQFF
TRBJ1-5 | TRBV4-1 | CASSPQRGEQGAQPQHF
TRBJ2-3 | TRBV13 | CASSLTPRSSGGARSTDTQYF
TRBJ1-1 | TRBV6-1 | CASRAQGPSPPEAFF
TRBJ2-5 | TRBV7-9 | CASSSGLAAGETQYF
TRBJ2-7 | TRBV5-1 | CASSSSGVLSYEQYF
TRBJ2-1 | TRBV19 | CASSKQGSSYNEQFF
TRBJ1-1 | TRBV12-3/TRBV12-4 | CASSFTRADTEAFF
TRBJ2-3 | TRBV29-1 | CSVEDPLAADTQYF
TRBJ2-7 | TRBV10-3 | CAISPGQGSYEQYF
TRBJ1-2 | TRBV7-9 | CASSPWERALVYGYTF
TRBJ1-2 | TRBV3-1 | CASSQDRWGTEPASYYGYTF
TRBJ2-1 | TRBV28 | CASSPLISGRLANEQFF
TRBJ2-3 | TRBV5-1 | CASSLPTTDTQYF
TRBJ2-5 | TRBV15 | CATSREGRHQETQYF
TRBJ2-1 | TRBV4-1 | CASSQGLAGVLYNEQFF
TRBJ2-1 | TRBV12-3/TRBV12-4 | CASTSTGTGPYNEQFF
TRBJ1-2 | TRBV7-9 | CASSQTDMDYGYTF
TRBJ1-3 | TRBV3-1 | CASSHRTDSGNTIYF
TRBJ1-5 | TRBV18 | CASSPGNQPQHF
TRBJ1-2 | TRBV18 | CASSPDARGGYTF